This is a list of T cell receptor beta chains from one sample in a study of cytomegalovirus exposure and HLA in healthy donors. Sequenced by immunoSEQ multiplex PCR; TCRdb stores in-frame clones only, minus some. Here the sample spans 140,000 or so clones, approximately 74% being singletons. Material for sequencing was PBMCs. These receptors were obtained from a man in his late teens or twenties in good health and CMV-seropositive. Both conserved end residues are trimmed from each CDR3. Fields, in order: V gene, J gene, CDR3 protein.

V: TRBV27
J: TRBJ1-1
CDR3: ASSPGQLTEAF

V: TRBV6-5
J: TRBJ2-1
CDR3: ASSYSRDRQQF

V: TRBV18
J: TRBJ2-5
CDR3: ASSLQLGGGETQY

V: TRBV19
J: TRBJ1-2
CDR3: ATFPNGGTRDYGYT

V: TRBV18
J: TRBJ2-1
CDR3: ASSPLLAGDNEQF

V: TRBV7-9
J: TRBJ2-1
CDR3: ASSRGTSGDPRPNEQF

V: TRBV28
J: TRBJ1-2
CDR3: ASSRQLTGGYGYT

V: TRBV7-8
J: TRBJ2-1
CDR3: ASSISGRGYNEQF

V: TRBV27
J: TRBJ2-7
CDR3: ASSRGRLIYEQY

V: TRBV4-2
J: TRBJ2-5
CDR3: ASSQGTPRGTQY

V: TRBV19
J: TRBJ2-7
CDR3: ASSTRQGALGEQY

V: TRBV7-2
J: TRBJ1-3
CDR3: ASSRDRGNTIY

V: TRBV9
J: TRBJ2-7
CDR3: ASSSGAGTYEQY

V: TRBV27
J: TRBJ1-5
CDR3: ASSLAGRGQPQH

V: TRBV5-8
J: TRBJ2-1
CDR3: ASSRGTVSYNEQF

V: TRBV7-9
J: TRBJ2-7
CDR3: ASGGLEQY

V: TRBV11-1
J: NA
CDR3: ASSEGPGGEQY

V: TRBV9
J: TRBJ2-1
CDR3: ASSVARDSPSYNEQF

V: TRBV5-4
J: TRBJ1-2
CDR3: ASSTGTGDGYT

V: TRBV4-3
J: TRBJ1-3
CDR3: ASSQEWGGSSGNTIY

V: TRBV4-2
J: TRBJ2-3
CDR3: ASSQEQSPDTQY

V: TRBV10-3
J: TRBJ2-1
CDR3: AISESVAGGLYTGDEQF

V: TRBV5-1
J: TRBJ2-2
CDR3: ASSGGLADIFTGELF

V: TRBV28
J: TRBJ2-7
CDR3: ASSYPGQRNGQY

V: TRBV4-2
J: TRBJ2-2
CDR3: ASSQDMTGELF